This T cell receptor (beta chain) was retrieved from a study of blood T cell repertoires in COVID-19. About the study: Researchers got acute and convalescent COVID-19 samples from the United States, Italy and Spain. PBMCs, B-cell-depleted T cells, or T cells were the source of the cDNA or gDNA that made up the material.

In the source study's methods: From reference gene primer amplification, estimates of nucleated cell counts were derived. Assay used: immunoSEQ multiplex PCR; TCRdb lists only in-frame clones, some missing. Clone size and V and J calls were adopted from that table, with D and trimming inferred from the DNA. The table has over 200,000 clones, around 80% seen once. The germline V gene has CDR1 KGHSH and CDR2 LQKENI. This CDR3 is built from 14 residues. The V end lost 3 bases, the J end lost 4 bases, and 9 bases lay between the germline ends. The V call is TRBV18, the J call TRBJ2-2; weak D call: TRBD2 (5 bases). Sequenced input: peripheral blood. The clonotype was recovered from a woman between 45 and 60 years old with acute or convalescent COVID-19. CDR3 sequence (DNA): TGTGCCAGCTCACCGGACGAGGGCACCGGGGAGCTGTTTTTT. It yields the protein CASSPDEGTGELFF.